A single sample gave rise to the 18 T cell receptor beta chains below, sequenced in a study of blood T cell repertoires in COVID-19. This table comes from immunoSEQ multiplex PCR, and its TCRdb copy is limited to in-frame clones, with some not included. The sample yields about 130,000 clones, 70% to 80% seen once. What was sequenced was peripheral blood. These receptors all stem from a human donor in a cohort sampled during active COVID-19.

Here the CDR3 DNA reads TGTGCCAGCTCACGCCTTAGCGCAGATACGCAGTATTTT. It yields the protein CASSRLSADTQYF. This chain connects TRBV18 to TRBJ2-3; a weak D match, TRBD2 (5 bases). The germline CDR1 and CDR2 sequences are KGHSH and LQKENI. The length of the CDR3 is 13 residues. V lost 4 bases to trimming and J lost 4 bases, with 9 bases between them.

The J gene is TRBJ2-5, the V gene TRBV5-6, with 10 bases fitting TRBD2. After removal of 4 bases from V and 4 bases from J, the junction contained 4 bases not matched to a gene. Germline V gene data show CDR1 as SGHDT and CDR2 as YYEEEE. The length of the CDR3 is 14 residues. In nucleotides, the CDR3 is TGTGCCAGCAGCCTCAGCGGGGGGGCAGAGACCCAGTACTTC. This codes for CASSLSGGAETQYF.

The gene calls are TRBV18 and TRBJ1-6, with 9 bases identical to TRBD1. V lost 1 base and J lost 8; bases outside the gene matches: 9. The CDR3 consists of 17 residues. Germline assignment: CDR1 KGHSH and CDR2 LQKENI. The DNA of the CDR3 is TGTGCCAGCTCACCACTGGGACAGGGTGGCTACGATTCACCCCTCCACTTT. Its protein is CASSPLGQGGYDSPLHF.

The chain recombines TRBV4-1 with TRBJ2-6; tentatively, D is TRBD1 (5 bases). Germline loops: CDR1 MGHRA, CDR2 YSYEKL. The germline V and J ends were trimmed by 5 bases and 2 bases, with 22 bases remaining between them. This CDR3 region has 19 residues. The CDR3 nucleotides are TGCGCCAGCAGCTTCCCCCAGGGAAGCACTCACGCTGGGGCCAACGTCCTGACTTTC. It specifies CASSFPQGSTHAGANVLTF.

V is TRBV5-4 and J is TRBJ2-7; no clear D gene. The CDR3 is 14 residues long. Deletions cut 0 bases from V and 0 bases from J, with 7 bases between. Germline values: CDR1 SGHNT, CDR2 YYREEE (reference sequence). The CDR3 DNA reads TGTGCCAGCAGCTTGGCTCGTAGCTCCTACGAGCAGTACTTC. It is translated as CASSLARSSYEQYF.

The chain uses TRBV5-6 and TRBJ1-3; D might be TRBD1 (5 bases). V lost 6 bases and J 0 bases, leaving 19 bases between the germline ends. From germline, CDR1 is SGHDT and CDR2 YYEEEE. The CDR3 has 17 amino acids. The CDR3 sequence: CASTHWGVRSSGNTIYF. The CDR3 coding sequence is TGTGCCAGCACCCACTGGGGGGTGAGGTCCTCTGGAAACACCATATATTTT.

This chain joins TRBV30 and TRBJ1-5, with TRBD1 identical over 8 bases. The CDR3 covers 15 residues. V lost 3 bases and J lost 2; bases outside the gene matches: 6. CDR1 is GTSNPN, CDR2 SVGIG, per germline (reference sequence). CDR3 DNA sequence: TGTGCCTGGAGAGAACCGGGACAGGGCAATCAGCCCCAGCATTTT. It yields the protein CAWREPGQGNQPQHF.

The chain couples TRBV30 to TRBJ2-7; 8 nucleotides match TRBD1. Germline V gene data show CDR1 as GTSNPN and CDR2 as SVGIG (reference sequence). The CDR3 loop spans 15 amino acids. With V trimmed by 2 bases and J by 7 bases, 13 bases remained unmatched. The CDR3 bases are TGTGCCTGGAGTATCCCCGGGACAGGTGGGAGTGAGCAGTACTTC. As protein: CAWSIPGTGGSEQYF.

V gene TRBV3-1 (or the pseudogene TRBV3-2) combines with J gene TRBJ2-1, with D tentatively TRBD1 (5 bases). V gave up 5 bases and J gave up 0 bases, with 17 bases separating them. Germline V CDR1 and CDR2: LGHDT, YNNKEL (reference sequence). The CDR3 has 17 residues. The CDR3 bases are TGTGCCAGCAGCTCACTGGCAGGGCTCGCCTCCTACAATGAGCAGTTCTTC. It translates to CASSSLAGLASYNEQFF.

The V gene is TRBV19, the J gene TRBJ1-5; TRBD1 matches 8 bases. The CDR3 length is 14 residues. Germline trimming cut 3 bases from V and 9 bases from J; bases unmatched to any gene: 7. Germline-derived CDR1 and CDR2 are LNHDA and SQIVND (reference sequence). The CDR3: CASSIGQGATPQHF. CDR3 nucleotides: TGTGCCAGTAGTATTGGTCAGGGGGCGACGCCCCAGCATTTT. The full variable domain, its missing parts supplied by reference TRBV19 and TRBJ1-5, is DGGITQSPKYLFRKEGQNVTLSCEQNLNHDAMYWYRQDPGQGLRLIYYSQIVNDFQKGDIAEGYSVSREKKESFPLTVTSAQKNPTAFYLCASSIGQGATPQHFGDGTRLSIL.

The chain carries TRBV2 and TRBJ2-7, with 7 nucleotides matching TRBD1. This CDR3 comprises 14 residues. The germline V gene has CDR1 SNHLY and CDR2 FYNNEI. J was trimmed by 1 base and V by 8 bases; bases with no gene match: 8. The CDR3 spells CASFRQGLSYEQYF. The CDR3 DNA follows: TGTGCCAGCTTCCGACAGGGATTATCCTACGAGCAGTACTTC.

The chain links TRBV7-9 to TRBJ2-7; weak D call: TRBD2 (5 bases). V lost 5 bases and J 5 bases, leaving 13 bases between the germline ends. Germline V CDR1 and CDR2: SEHNR, FQNEAQ (reference sequence). The CDR3 runs 13 residues. The CDR3 region has the DNA TGTGCCAGCAGCGCGGGTGTAAGGAACGAGCAGTACTTC. This codes for CASSAGVRNEQYF.

This chain uses TRBV5-1 with TRBJ1-2; D call uncertain. There are 14 residues in the CDR3. V was pared by 1 base and J by 4 bases, with 11 bases between. Germline V gives CDR1 SGHRS, CDR2 YFSETQ. The CDR3 DNA is TGCGCCAGCAGCTTGTATGGAGGAGGCTATGGCTACACCTTC. This sequence encodes CASSLYGGGYGYTF.

V and J are TRBV9 and TRBJ2-7, with TRBD2 identical over 7 bases. The CDR3 covers 15 residues. Germline V CDR1 and CDR2: SGDLS, YYNGEE. Unmatched junction bases numbered 10, after V lost 3 bases and J lost 4 bases. The CDR3 DNA sequence: TGTGCCAGCAGCGCCGAGCGGGGCCCTTTTTACGAGCAGTACTTC. Protein product: CASSAERGPFYEQYF.

This clone showed up just once. CDR3 in amino acids: CASSSAGGLAGASYEQYF. Written as DNA, the CDR3 is TGTGCCAGCAGCTCCGCGGGTGGACTAGCGGGGGCCTCCTACGAGCAGTACTTC. The chain carries TRBV11-2 and TRBJ2-7; 13 bases are shared with TRBD2. CDR3 size: 18 residues. Germline trimming cut 4 bases from V and 0 bases from J; bases unmatched to any gene: 9. From germline, CDR1 is SGHAT and CDR2 FQNNGV.

The chain links TRBV9 to TRBJ2-1; 11 bases line up with TRBD2. Trimming took 1 base from V and 6 from J; bases not matched to a gene: 3. This CDR3 region has 15 residues. Looked up from germline, CDR1 is SGDLS and CDR2 is YYNGEE. In DNA form, the CDR3 reads TGTGCCAGCAGCGTACTAGCGGGGGGTGCCAATGAGCAGTTCTTC. This encodes CASSVLAGGANEQFF.

The chain joins TRBV18 to TRBJ2-3, with 8 nucleotides matching TRBD2. Germline CDR1 and CDR2: KGHSH and LQKENI. V dropped 4 bases and J dropped 2; count of bases not matched to a gene: 17. The CDR3 sequence is 19 residues long. CDR3 sequence (DNA): TGTGCCAGCTCACGGGGCTCCCTTTTGGAGCGGGGGTTCACAGATACGCAGTATTTT. It encodes CASSRGSLLERGFTDTQYF.

The V call is TRBV6-1, the J call TRBJ1-2; 9 bases agree with TRBD1. CDR1 and CDR2 from the germline V gene are MNHNS and SASEGT. The CDR3 loop spans 14 amino acids. Trimming took 3 bases from V and 10 from J; bases not matched to a gene: 9. CDR3 amino acids: CASSDTGQGRSYTF. The CDR3 nucleotides are TGTGCCAGCAGTGATACTGGACAGGGGAGGTCCTACACCTTC.